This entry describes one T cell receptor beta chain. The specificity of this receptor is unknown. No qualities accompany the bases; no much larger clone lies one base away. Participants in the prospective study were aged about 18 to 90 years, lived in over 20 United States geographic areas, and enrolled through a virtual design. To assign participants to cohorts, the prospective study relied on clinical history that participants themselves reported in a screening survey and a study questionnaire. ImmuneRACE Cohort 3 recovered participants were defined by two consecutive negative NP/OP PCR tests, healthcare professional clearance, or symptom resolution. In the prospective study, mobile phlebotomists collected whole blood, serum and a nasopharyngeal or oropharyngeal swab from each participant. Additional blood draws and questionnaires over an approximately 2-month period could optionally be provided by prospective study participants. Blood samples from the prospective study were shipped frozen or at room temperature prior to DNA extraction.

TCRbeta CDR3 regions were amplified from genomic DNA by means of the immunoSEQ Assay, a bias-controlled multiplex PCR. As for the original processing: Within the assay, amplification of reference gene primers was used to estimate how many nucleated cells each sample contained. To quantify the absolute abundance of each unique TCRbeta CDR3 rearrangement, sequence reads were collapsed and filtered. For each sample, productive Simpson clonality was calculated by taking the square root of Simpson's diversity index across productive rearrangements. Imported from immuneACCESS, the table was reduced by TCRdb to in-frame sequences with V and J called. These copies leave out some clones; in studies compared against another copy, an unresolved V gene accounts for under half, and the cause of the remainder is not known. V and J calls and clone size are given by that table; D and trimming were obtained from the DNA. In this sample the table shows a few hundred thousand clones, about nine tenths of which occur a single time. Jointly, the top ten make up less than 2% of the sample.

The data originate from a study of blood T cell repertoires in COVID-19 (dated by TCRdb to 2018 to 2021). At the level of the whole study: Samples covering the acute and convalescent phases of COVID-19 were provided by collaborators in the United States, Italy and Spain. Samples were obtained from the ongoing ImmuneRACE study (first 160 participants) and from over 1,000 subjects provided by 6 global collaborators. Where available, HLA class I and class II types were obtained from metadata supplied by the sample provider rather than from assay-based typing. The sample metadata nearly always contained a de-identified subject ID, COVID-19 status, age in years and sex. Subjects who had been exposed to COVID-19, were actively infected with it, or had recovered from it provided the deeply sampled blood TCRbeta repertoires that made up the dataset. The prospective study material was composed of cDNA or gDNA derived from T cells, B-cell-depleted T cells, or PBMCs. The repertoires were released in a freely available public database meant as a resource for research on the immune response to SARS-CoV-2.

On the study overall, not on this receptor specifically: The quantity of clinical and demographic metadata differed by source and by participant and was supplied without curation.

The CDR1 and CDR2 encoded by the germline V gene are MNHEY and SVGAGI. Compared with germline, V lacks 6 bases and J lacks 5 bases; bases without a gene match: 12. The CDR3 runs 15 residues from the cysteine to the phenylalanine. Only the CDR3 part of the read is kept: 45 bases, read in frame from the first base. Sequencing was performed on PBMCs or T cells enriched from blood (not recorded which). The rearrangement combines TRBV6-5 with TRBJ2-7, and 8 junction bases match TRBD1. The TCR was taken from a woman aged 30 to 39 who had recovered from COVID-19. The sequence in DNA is TGTGCCAGCAGGACGACCGGGACAGGTAATAACGAGCAGTACTTC. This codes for CASRTTGTGNNEQYF.